This T cell receptor (beta chain) was captured in a study of blood T cell repertoires in COVID-19. Clones were read by immunoSEQ multiplex PCR, and TCRdb kept only the in-frame ones, dropping some. The sample lists roughly 180,000 clones, about four fifths occurring once. The CDR3 runs to 15 residues. The trim removed 4 bases at V and 1 base at J, leaving 5 bases unmatched. Germline CDR1 is SGHRS and CDR2 is YFSETQ. Material: peripheral blood. V gene TRBV5-1 combines with J gene TRBJ1-1, with 9 bases matching TRBD1. This receptor was taken from a woman aged 60-70 years with COVID-19, enrolled during active disease. CDR3 nucleotides: TGCGCCAGCAGCATTGACAGGGGGTCGAACACTGAAGCTTTCTTT. Translation: CASSIDRGSNTEAFF.